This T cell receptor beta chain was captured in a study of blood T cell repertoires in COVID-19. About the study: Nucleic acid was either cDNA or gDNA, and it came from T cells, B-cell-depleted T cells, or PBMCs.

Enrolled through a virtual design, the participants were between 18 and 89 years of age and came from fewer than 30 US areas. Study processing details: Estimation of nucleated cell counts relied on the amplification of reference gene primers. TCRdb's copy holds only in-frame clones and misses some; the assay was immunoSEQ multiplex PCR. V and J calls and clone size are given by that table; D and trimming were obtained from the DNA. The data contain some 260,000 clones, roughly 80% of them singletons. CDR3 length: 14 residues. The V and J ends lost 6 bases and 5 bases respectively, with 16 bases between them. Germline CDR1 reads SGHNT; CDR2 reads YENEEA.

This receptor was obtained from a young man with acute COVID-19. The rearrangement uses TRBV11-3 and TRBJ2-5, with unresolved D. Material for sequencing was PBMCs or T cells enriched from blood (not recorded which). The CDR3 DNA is TGTGCCAGCAGGGCTCCTCAAGGCGGTGAGACCCAGTACTTC. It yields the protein CASRAPQGGETQYF.